The entry below describes one T cell receptor (beta chain). One end of the junction is discordant with germline, which a read error may explain. This sample was included in a study of control samples from healthy donors and cancer patients. The germline V gene has CDR1 MNHNY and CDR2 SVGAGI (reference sequence). The CDR3 is 16 amino acids. Profiled with immunoSEQ multiplex PCR; TCRdb holds only in-frame clones, not every one. The data hold fewer than 200,000 clones, with about 93% observed a single time. The rearrangement links TRBV6-6 to TRBJ1-6; D is perhaps TRBD1 (6 bases). This TCR derives from a man in his late teens or twenties in good health. The sequenced sample consisted of blood. CDR3 nucleotides: TGTGTCAGCAGTTACGGGGGCCATGGAGAGGGGACACCCCTCCACTTT. This gives the protein CVSSYGGHGEGTPLHF.